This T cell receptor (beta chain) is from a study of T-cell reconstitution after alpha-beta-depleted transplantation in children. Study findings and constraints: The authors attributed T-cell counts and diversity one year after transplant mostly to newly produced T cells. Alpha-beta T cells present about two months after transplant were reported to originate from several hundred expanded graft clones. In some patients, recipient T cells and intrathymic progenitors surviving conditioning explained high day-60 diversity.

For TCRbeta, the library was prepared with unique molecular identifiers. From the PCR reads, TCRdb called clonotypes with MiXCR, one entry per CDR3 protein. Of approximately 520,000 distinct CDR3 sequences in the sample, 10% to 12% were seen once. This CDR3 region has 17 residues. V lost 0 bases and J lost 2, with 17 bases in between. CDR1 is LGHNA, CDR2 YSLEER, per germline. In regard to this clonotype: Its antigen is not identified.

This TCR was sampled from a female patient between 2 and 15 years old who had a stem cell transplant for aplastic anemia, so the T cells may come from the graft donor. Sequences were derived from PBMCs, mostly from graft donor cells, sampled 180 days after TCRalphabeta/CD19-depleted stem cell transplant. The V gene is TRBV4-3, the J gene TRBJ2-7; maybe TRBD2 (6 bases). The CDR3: CASSQEESREWAYEQYF. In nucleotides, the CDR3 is TGCGCCAGCAGCCAAGAAGAGAGCCGGGAGTGGGCCTACGAGCAGTACTTC.